This passage covers 29 T cell receptor beta chains from one sample sequenced in a study of post-analysis software for immune sequencing data. Study results and limitations: Patients carried 5 or 6 TRBV segments more frequently than controls did, and TRBV5-6, TRBV5-1 and TRBV20-1 were among them.

These TCRs are of unknown antigen specificity. The TCR beta cDNA libraries carried unique molecular identifiers. One entry per CDR3 protein, called by TCRdb with MiXCR from the PCR reads. Of almost 700,000 distinct CDR3 sequences listed, approximately 60% are singletons. Material: blood. These receptors were obtained from a girl aged 2 to 10 with multiple sclerosis.

The rearrangement uses TRBV29-1 and TRBJ1-1; TRBD1 is a possible D gene (6 bases). The CDR3 totals 13 residues. Germline CDR1 reads SQVTM; CDR2 reads ANQGSEA. Trimming shortened V by 4 bases and J by 3 bases, and 12 bases separated the two germline ends. Written as DNA, the CDR3 is TGCAGCGTTGCAGGGGCCAGTGACACTGAAGCTTTCTTT. Amino acid sequence: CSVAGASDTEAFF.

V and J are TRBV6-1 and TRBJ2-1; D ambiguous. CDR1 MNHNS and CDR2 SASEGT come from the germline V gene. CDR3 size: 15 residues. V was clipped by 6 bases and J by 0 bases, with 12 bases between them. As DNA, the CDR3 is TGTGCCAGCAGGTATTTAAGGAGCTCCTACAATGAGCAGTTCTTC. Translation: CASRYLRSSYNEQFF.

The rearrangement joins TRBV2 to TRBJ1-1; TRBD1 might be the D (6 bases). This CDR3 comprises 11 residues. The V end was cut by 10 bases, the J end by 5 bases, with 11 bases between. CDR1 and CDR2 (germline): SNHLY, FYNNEI. Here the CDR3 DNA reads TGTGCCAAGGGGGGAGGAACTGAAGCTTTCTTT. As protein: CAKGGGTEAFF.

This clonotype has only a few counts. The chain is built from TRBV10-2 and TRBJ1-2; no reliable D call. Germline assignment: CDR1 WSHSY and CDR2 SAAADI. V dropped 2 bases and J dropped 6 bases, with 10 bases sitting between them. The CDR3 covers 13 residues. CDR3 loop: CASSERAFDGYTF. The CDR3 region has the DNA TGCGCCAGCAGTGAGCGGGCCTTCGATGGCTACACCTTC.

As to this clonotype: Its ends do not fully match the called genes, so a read error is possible. This chain links TRBV19 with TRBJ1-1, with D possibly matching TRBD1 (6 bases). The germline V gene has CDR1 LNHDA and CDR2 SQIVND (reference sequence). The CDR3 spans 14 residues. The CDR3 reads CASSMETGNTEAFF. The CDR3 DNA reads as TGTGCCAGTAGTATGGAAACAGGGAACACCGAAGCTTTCTTT.

The CDR3 is CASSSRTGGTDGYTF. As DNA, the CDR3 is TGTGCCAGCAGCTCCCGGACAGGGGGTACAGACGGCTACACCTTC. The chain links TRBV7-2 to TRBJ1-2, with 10 bases fitting TRBD1. V shed 4 bases and J 8 bases; nucleotides not matched to a gene: 10. This CDR3 comprises 15 residues. Germline V gives CDR1 SGHTA, CDR2 FQGNSA. The whole variable domain, filled in from reference TRBV7-2 and TRBJ1-2, reads GAGVSQSPSNKVTEKGKDVELRCDPISGHTALYWYRQSLGQGLEFLIYFQGNSAPDKSGLPSDRFSAERTGGSVSTLTIQRTQQEDSAVYLCASSSRTGGTDGYTFGSGTRLTVV.

J is TRBJ1-2 and V is TRBV4-1; tentatively, D is TRBD1 (6 bases). Looked up from germline, CDR1 is MGHRA and CDR2 is YSYEKL. Trimming removed 4 bases from V and 4 bases from J, with 19 bases in between. This CDR3 comprises 16 residues. CDR3 amino acids: CASSLRGGADFYGYTF. The DNA of the CDR3 is TGCGCCAGCAGCCTCCGCGGGGGCGCCGATTTCTATGGCTACACCTTC.

The chain combines TRBV29-1 with TRBJ1-5, with 7 bases identical to TRBD1. This CDR3 is 13 amino acids long. V lost 4 bases to trimming and J lost 7 bases; unmatched junction nucleotides: 7. Looked up from germline, CDR1 is SQVTM and CDR2 is ANQGSEA. The DNA of the CDR3 is TGCAGCGTTGGACAGGGCAGCGGGCAGCCCCAGCATTTT. This translates into CSVGQGSGQPQHF.

This clonotype was seen a few times. This sequence joins TRBV6-1 and TRBJ2-5; 10 bases map to TRBD2. The CDR3 sequence is 17 residues long. V gave up 5 bases and J gave up 3 bases; unmatched junction bases: 12. CDR1 is MNHNS, CDR2 SASEGT, per germline. CDR3 amino acids: CASSPGLAERVEETQYF. The DNA for the CDR3 is TGTGCCAGCAGTCCAGGACTAGCGGAAAGAGTAGAAGAGACCCAGTACTTC.

This clonotype occurred a few times. V gene TRBV2 combines with J gene TRBJ1-1; D not certain. Germline V gene data show CDR1 as SNHLY and CDR2 as FYNNEI. The CDR3 is 12 amino acids. V was trimmed by 1 base and J by 3 bases, leaving 3 bases between them. The CDR3 loop is CASSEGDTEAFF. The DNA of the CDR3 is TGTGCCAGCAGTGAAGGGGACACTGAAGCTTTCTTT.

This clonotype has more than one count but fewer than ten. The chain uses TRBV5-1 and TRBJ2-1; perhaps TRBD1 as D (6 bases). V was shortened by 1 base and J by 2 bases, with 16 bases between the two germline ends. There are 17 residues in the CDR3. The germline V gene encodes CDR1 SGHRS and CDR2 YFSETQ. CDR3 residues: CASSLRPGTTTYNEQFF. The CDR3 coding sequence is TGCGCCAGCAGCTTGAGGCCCGGGACAACCACCTACAATGAGCAGTTCTTC.

The chain has TRBV4-3 and TRBJ2-1; D gene unclear. Germline CDR1 is LGHNA and CDR2 is YSLEER. The CDR3 consists of 12 residues. Trimming removed 1 base at V and 9 bases at J, with 7 bases between. CDR3 coding DNA: TGCGCCAGCAGCCAAGGGCCCGGTGAGCAGTTCTTC. Amino acids: CASSQGPGEQFF.

This chain connects TRBV20-1 to TRBJ2-1, with 7 bases identical to TRBD1. The CDR3 is 14 residues long. V was pared by 3 bases and J by 2 bases, with 4 bases of the junction left unmatched. Germline CDR1 and CDR2: DFQATT and SNEGSKA (reference sequence). The CDR3, as DNA: TGCAGTGCTAGCCCCGGACAGGCCTACAATGAGCAGTTCTTC. Amino acid sequence: CSASPGQAYNEQFF.

A single count supports this clonotype. The chain employs TRBV5-1 and TRBJ2-5; TRBD2 agrees at 10 bases. The CDR3 length is 19 residues. Trimming removed 5 bases from V and 4 bases from J; junction bases left unmatched: 20. Germline CDR1 is SGHRS and CDR2 is YFSETQ. DNA of the CDR3: TGCGCCAGCAGTAACGCCTGGGCTAGCGGGGGAGAAGCCGGAGAGACCCAGTACTTC. Translated, it gives CASSNAWASGGEAGETQYF.

This clonotype was detected only a few times. CDR3 in amino acids: CASSVEGAGIYGYTF. The CDR3 bases are TGTGCCAGCAGCGTAGAGGGGGCAGGGATCTATGGCTACACCTTC. The chain combines TRBV9 with TRBJ1-2; 7 bases align to TRBD1. The trim removed 0 bases at V and 4 bases at J, leaving 6 bases unmatched. The germline V gene encodes CDR1 SGDLS and CDR2 YYNGEE. CDR3 length equals 15 residues.

This clonotype was counted only a few times. The chain recombines TRBV27 with TRBJ2-1; 14 bases fit TRBD2. Germline-derived CDR1 and CDR2 are MNHEY and SMNVEV (reference sequence). V dropped 2 bases and J dropped 3; count of bases not matched to a gene: 12. This CDR3 is built from 20 residues. This chain's CDR3 is CASSLIPGTSGRELYNEQFF. CDR3 nucleotides: TGTGCCAGCAGTTTAATCCCTGGGACTAGCGGGAGAGAGCTCTACAATGAGCAGTTCTTC.

The chain couples TRBV2 to TRBJ1-2, with no clear D. This CDR3 has 14 residues. Germline CDR1 SNHLY, CDR2 FYNNEI. Between the trimmed V and J ends, which lost 6 bases and 7 bases, there was a span of 18 bases. This chain's CDR3 is CASSEIPGFTGYTF. The CDR3 bases are TGTGCCAGCAGCGAGATACCGGGGTTTACTGGCTACACCTTC.

This clonotype has just one count. V and J are TRBV7-2 and TRBJ1-6; 9 bases line up with TRBD1. Germline V gene data show CDR1 as SGHTA and CDR2 as FQGNSA. Unmatched junction bases numbered 5, after V lost 3 bases and J lost 8 bases. This CDR3 is built from 15 residues. This CDR3 is CASSLGTGRYSPLHF. CDR3 nucleotide sequence: TGTGCCAGCAGCTTGGGGACAGGGCGCTATTCACCCCTCCACTTT.

The gene calls are TRBV7-2 and TRBJ2-5; 7 nucleotides agree with TRBD2. V shed 4 bases and J 3 bases; nucleotides not matched to a gene: 11. Looked up from germline, CDR1 is SGHTA and CDR2 is FQGNSA. This CDR3 has 16 amino acids. The CDR3 loop reads CASSYNGLGPKETQYF. CDR3 in DNA: TGTGCCAGCAGCTATAACGGACTAGGCCCCAAAGAGACCCAGTACTTC. Full variable domain (missing parts from reference TRBV7-2 and TRBJ2-5): GAGVSQSPSNKVTEKGKDVELRCDPISGHTALYWYRQSLGQGLEFLIYFQGNSAPDKSGLPSDRFSAERTGGSVSTLTIQRTQQEDSAVYLCASSYNGLGPKETQYFGPGTRLLVL.

The genes are TRBV3-1 and TRBJ1-2, with 8 nucleotides matching TRBD1. The CDR3 loop spans 14 amino acids. J gave up 4 bases and V 1 base, and 2 bases lay outside the gene matches. The germline V gene encodes CDR1 LGHDT and CDR2 YNNKEL (reference sequence). CDR3 sequence: CASSQVDRGYGYTF. CDR3 DNA sequence: TGTGCCAGCAGCCAAGTTGACAGGGGCTATGGCTACACCTTC. The complete variable domain, with remaining parts taken from reference TRBV3-1 and TRBJ1-2, reads DTAVSQTPKYLVTQMGNDKSIKCEQNLGHDTMYWYKQDSKKFLKIMFSYNNKELIINETVPNRFSPKSPDKAHLNLHINSLELGDSAVYFCASSQVDRGYGYTFGSGTRLTVV.

V and J are TRBV6-2 or TRBV6-3 and TRBJ2-4; the D call may be TRBD1 or TRBD2 (6 bases each). Per germline, CDR1 MNHEY and CDR2 SVGEGT. The CDR3 sequence is 14 residues long. Between the trimmed V and J ends, which lost 2 bases and 8 bases, there was a span of 13 bases. The CDR3 spells CASSYVGGSDIQYF. The CDR3 nucleotides are TGTGCCAGCAGTTACGTGGGGGGCTCGGACATTCAGTACTTC.

In this sample, this clonotype turned up once. A junction end diverges from the germline sequence, so it may reflect a read error. The chain joins TRBV7-2 to TRBJ1-1; no reliable D call. The CDR3 is made up of 13 amino acids. Germline loops: CDR1 SGHTA, CDR2 FQGNSA. The DNA of the CDR3 is TGTGCCAGTAGCTTAGCAATTGACACTGAAGCTTTCTTT. Its translation is CASSLAIDTEAFF.

The chain recombines TRBV27 with TRBJ2-5, with D tentatively TRBD2 (5 bases). Germline V gene data show CDR1 as MNHEY and CDR2 as SMNVEV (reference sequence). The CDR3 contains 17 residues. Trimming left V 5 bases short and J 4 bases short, with 23 bases between. CDR3 in amino acids: CASSRPGGPLDLETQYF. CDR3 sequence (DNA): TGTGCCAGCAGTCGGCCCGGAGGACCCTTGGATTTAGAGACCCAGTACTTC.

The CDR3 reads CASSPGQVPYNEQFF. CDR3 sequence (DNA): TGTGCCAGCAGCCCGGGACAGGTGCCCTACAATGAGCAGTTCTTC. The rearrangement joins TRBV7-9 to TRBJ2-1, with TRBD1 identical over 8 bases. The CDR3 sequence is 15 residues long. Germline trimming cut 5 bases from V and 2 bases from J; bases unmatched to any gene: 5. CDR1 is SEHNR and CDR2 is FQNEAQ in the germline V gene (reference sequence).

The genes are TRBV29-1 and TRBJ2-1; D not resolved. Trimming stripped 4 bases from V and 8 bases from J, with 9 bases between. In germline, CDR1 is SQVTM, CDR2 ANQGSEA. This CDR3 has 11 residues. CDR3 DNA sequence: TGCAGCGTTGGGACGGCGGATGAGCAGTTCTTC. Its protein product is CSVGTADEQFF.

This chain joins TRBV29-1 and TRBJ1-1; 7 bases are shared with TRBD1. The CDR3 extends over 12 amino acids. The V gene end was trimmed by 7 bases and the J gene end by 3 bases; junction bases not matched to a gene: 5. The germline V gene encodes CDR1 SQVTM and CDR2 ANQGSEA. The CDR3 bases are TGCAGCGCCCACACAGGGGACACTGAAGCTTTCTTT. Its translation is CSAHTGDTEAFF.

The CDR3: CSAREGDSSARGTQYF. As DNA, the CDR3 is TGCAGTGCTAGAGAGGGGGACAGTTCCGCAAGGGGAACCCAGTACTTC. The rearrangement links TRBV20-1 to TRBJ2-5, with 7 bases lining up with TRBD1. Trimming took 0 bases from V and 8 from J; bases not matched to a gene: 15. This CDR3 has 16 amino acids. Germline CDR1 reads DFQATT; CDR2 reads SNEGSKA (reference sequence).

This clonotype was observed a few times. The rearrangement uses TRBV30 and TRBJ1-3; tentatively, D is TRBD1 (5 bases). Trimming cost V 0 bases and J 4 bases, with 16 bases left between them. The CDR3 has 16 amino acids. The germline gives CDR1 GTSNPN, CDR2 SVGIG (reference sequence). The CDR3 coding sequence is TGTGCCTGGAGTGTAAGGGGCCGGCACTTCGGAAACACCATATATTTT. It specifies CAWSVRGRHFGNTIYF.

The rearrangement links TRBV11-2 to TRBJ2-1; TRBD1 aligns across 7 bases. The CDR3 is 18 amino acids. Germline V gives CDR1 SGHAT, CDR2 FQNNGV. The V segment lost 0 bases and the J segment 1 base; nucleotides outside the gene matches: 9. CDR3 loop: CASSLDPGGVGSYNEQFF. The CDR3 bases are TGTGCCAGCAGCTTAGATCCAGGGGGTGTCGGGTCCTACAATGAGCAGTTCTTC.